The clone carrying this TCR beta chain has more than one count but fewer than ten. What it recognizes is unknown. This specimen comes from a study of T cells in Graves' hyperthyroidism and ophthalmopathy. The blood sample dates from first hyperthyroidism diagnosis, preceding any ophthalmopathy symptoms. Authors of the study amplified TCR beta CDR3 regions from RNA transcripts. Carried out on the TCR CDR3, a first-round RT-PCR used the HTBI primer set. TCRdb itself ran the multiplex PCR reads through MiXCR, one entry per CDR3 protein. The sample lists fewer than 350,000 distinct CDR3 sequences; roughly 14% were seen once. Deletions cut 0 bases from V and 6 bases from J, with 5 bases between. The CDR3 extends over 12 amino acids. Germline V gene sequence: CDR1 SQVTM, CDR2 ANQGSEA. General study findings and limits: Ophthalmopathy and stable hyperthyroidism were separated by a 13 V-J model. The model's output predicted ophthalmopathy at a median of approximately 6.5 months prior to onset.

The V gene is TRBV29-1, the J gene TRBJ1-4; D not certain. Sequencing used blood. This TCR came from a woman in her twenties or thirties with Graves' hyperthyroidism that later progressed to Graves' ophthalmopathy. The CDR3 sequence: CSVEETDEKLFF. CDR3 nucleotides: TGCAGCGTTGAAGAGACGGATGAAAAACTGTTTTTT.